This passage covers 2 T cell receptor beta chains from one sample sequenced in a study of blood T cell repertoires in COVID-19. Assay used: immunoSEQ multiplex PCR; TCRdb lists only in-frame clones, some missing. Of tens of thousands of clones in the sample, around 87% were seen once. Sequenced sample: peripheral blood. These receptors all come from a woman aged 55-70 years with COVID-19, enrolled during active disease.

This sequence joins TRBV5-6 and TRBJ2-1, with 7 bases identical to TRBD2. Germline V gene data show CDR1 as SGHDT and CDR2 as YYEEEE. V was pared by 0 bases and J by 4 bases, with 4 bases of the junction left unmatched. This CDR3 has 15 residues. The CDR3 protein is CASSLVQRGYNEQFF. The CDR3 bases are TGTGCCAGCAGCTTGGTCCAGCGGGGATACAATGAGCAGTTCTTC.

DNA of the CDR3: TGTGCCAGCAGTCAGGGACAGGGGCGTATTAGCAATCAGCCCCAGCATTTT. Amino acids: CASSQGQGRISNQPQHF. The chain joins TRBV7-8 to TRBJ1-5, with TRBD1 matching 10 bases. CDR1 is SGHVS and CDR2 is FQNEAQ in the germline V gene. This CDR3 spans 17 amino acids. Trimming cost V 6 bases and J 0 bases; bases outside gene matches: 8.